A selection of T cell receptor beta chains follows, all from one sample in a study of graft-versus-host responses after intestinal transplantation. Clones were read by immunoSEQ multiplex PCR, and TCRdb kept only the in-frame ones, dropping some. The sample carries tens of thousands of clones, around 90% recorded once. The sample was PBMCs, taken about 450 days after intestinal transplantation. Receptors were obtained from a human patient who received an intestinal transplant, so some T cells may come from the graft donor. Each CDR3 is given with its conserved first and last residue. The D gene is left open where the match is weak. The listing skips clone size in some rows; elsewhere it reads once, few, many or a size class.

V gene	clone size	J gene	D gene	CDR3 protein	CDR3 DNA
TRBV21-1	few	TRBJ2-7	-	CAKTKFYEQYF	TGTGCCAAGACGAAATTCTACGAGCAGTACTTC
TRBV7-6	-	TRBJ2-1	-	CASSPYGNNEQFF	TGTGCCAGCAGCCCCTACGGGAACAATGAGCAGTTCTTC
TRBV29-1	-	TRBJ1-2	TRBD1	CSVEGQGAFRSGYTF	TGCAGCGTTGAAGGGCAGGGGGCCTTTCGGTCCGGCTACACCTTC
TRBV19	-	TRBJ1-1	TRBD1	CASKRTGGAGYAFF	TGTGCCAGTAAGCGGACAGGGGGCGCTGGATACGCTTTCTTT
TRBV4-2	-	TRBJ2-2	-	CASSRGRNTGELFF	TGTGCCAGCAGCCGTGGTCGGAACACCGGGGAGCTGTTTTTT
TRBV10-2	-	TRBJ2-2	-	CASSVGRGTFGGELFF	TGCGCCAGCAGTGTGGGCAGGGGTACATTCGGCGGGGAGCTGTTTTTT
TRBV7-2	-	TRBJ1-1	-	CASSSLDWGVNTEAFF	TGTGCCAGCAGCTCCCTCGATTGGGGGGTGAACACTGAAGCTTTCTTT
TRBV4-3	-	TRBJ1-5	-	CASSQDPGQPQHF	TGCGCCAGCAGCCAAGACCCGGGCCAGCCCCAGCATTTT
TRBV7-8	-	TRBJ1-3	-	CASSLVGNTIYF	TGTGCCAGCAGCTTAGTAGGAAACACCATATATTTT
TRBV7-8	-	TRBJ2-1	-	CASSLGGPDEQFF	TGTGCCAGCAGCTTAGGGGGACCGGATGAGCAGTTCTTC
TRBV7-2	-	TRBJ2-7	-	CASSRDFASYEQYF	TGTGCCAGCAGCCGGGACTTTGCTTCCTACGAGCAGTACTTC
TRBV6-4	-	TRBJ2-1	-	CASSDFRGRAGNEQFF	TGTGCCAGCAGTGACTTCAGGGGGAGGGCCGGTAATGAGCAGTTCTTC
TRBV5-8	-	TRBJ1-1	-	CASSSGNRFLNAEAFF	TGTGCCAGCAGCTCCGGGAACAGGTTCCTGAACGCTGAAGCTTTCTTT
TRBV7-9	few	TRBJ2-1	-	CASSLGPEQFF	TGTGCCAGCAGCTTAGGCCCTGAGCAGTTCTTC
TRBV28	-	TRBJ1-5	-	CASSLPTGQNQPQHF	TGTGCCAGCAGTTTGCCCACTGGACAGAATCAGCCCCAGCATTTT
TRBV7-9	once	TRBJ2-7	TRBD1	CASSSPSAGTGGAGEQYF	TGTGCCAGCAGCTCCCCGAGTGCTGGGACAGGGGGCGCGGGCGAGCAGTACTTC
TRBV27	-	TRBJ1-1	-	CASSLWGLGAEAFF	TGTGCCAGCAGTTTGTGGGGTTTGGGCGCTGAAGCTTTCTTT
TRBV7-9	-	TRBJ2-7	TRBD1	CASSLGQGATSYEQYF	TGTGCCAGCAGCTTAGGACAGGGGGCGACCTCCTACGAGCAGTACTTC
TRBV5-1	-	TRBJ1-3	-	CASSLGTGTGNTIYF	TGCGCCAGCAGCTTGGGAACAGGGACTGGAAACACCATATATTTT
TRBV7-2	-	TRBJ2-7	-	CASSPPPSYEQYF	TGTGCCAGCAGCCCGCCCCCTTCCTACGAGCAGTACTTC
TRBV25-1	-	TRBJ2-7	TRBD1	CASSSTGAYEQYF	TGTGCCAGCAGTTCGACAGGGGCCTACGAGCAGTACTTC
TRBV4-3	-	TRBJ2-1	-	CASSQDFPLADEQFF	TGCGCCAGCAGCCAAGATTTCCCGTTGGCGGATGAGCAGTTCTTC
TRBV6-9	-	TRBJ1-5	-	CASRTTGKGSNQPQHF	TGTGCTAGTAGAACAACAGGGAAGGGAAGCAATCAGCCCCAGCATTTT
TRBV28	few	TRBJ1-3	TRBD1	CASIRGRGNTIYF	TGTGCCAGCATCAGGGGGCGCGGAAACACCATATATTTT
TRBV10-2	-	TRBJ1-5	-	CASSEGTHSNQPQHF	TGCGCCAGCAGTGAAGGGACACATAGCAATCAGCCCCAGCATTTT
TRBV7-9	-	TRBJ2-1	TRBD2	CASSLPQGVAGGHEQFF	TGTGCCAGCAGCTTACCCCAGGGTGTGGCGGGGGGCCATGAGCAGTTCTTC
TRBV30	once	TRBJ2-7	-	CAWKGGYEQYF	TGTGCCTGGAAGGGGGGCTACGAGCAGTACTTC
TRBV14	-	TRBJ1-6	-	CASSQGGAKNSPLHF	TGTGCCAGCAGCCAAGGGGGGGCTAAGAATTCACCCCTCCACTTT
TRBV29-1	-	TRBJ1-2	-	CSVNPGVIWGSYTF	TGCAGCGTTAACCCAGGGGTCATCTGGGGAAGCTACACCTTC
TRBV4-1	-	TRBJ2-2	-	CASSQDSGWTNPLVGGELFF	TGCGCCAGCAGCCAAGATAGTGGTTGGACAAACCCCCTAGTCGGCGGGGAGCTGTTTTTT
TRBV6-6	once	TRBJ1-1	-	CASSYGMGTEAFF	TGTGCCAGCAGTTACGGTATGGGAACTGAAGCTTTCTTT
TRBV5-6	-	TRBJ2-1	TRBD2	CASSLRAGGEQFF	TGTGCCAGCAGCTTGAGGGCGGGGGGTGAGCAGTTCTTC
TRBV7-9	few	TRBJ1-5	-	CASALSNQPQHF	TGTGCCAGCGCCTTGAGCAATCAGCCCCAGCATTTT
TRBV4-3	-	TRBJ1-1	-	CASSQVGFMNTEAFF	TGCGCCAGCAGCCAAGTGGGGTTTATGAACACTGAAGCTTTCTTT
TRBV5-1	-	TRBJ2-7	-	CASSLLSAGHPSYEQYF	TGCGCCAGCAGCTTACTGTCCGCCGGACACCCCTCCTACGAGCAGTACTTC
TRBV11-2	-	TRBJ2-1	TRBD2	CASSPSPREDNEQFF	TGTGCCAGCAGCCCCAGCCCTCGGGAGGACAATGAGCAGTTCTTC
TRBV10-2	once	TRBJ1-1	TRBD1	CASTADRVDMNTEAFF	TGCGCCAGCACCGCGGACAGGGTCGATATGAACACTGAAGCTTTCTTT
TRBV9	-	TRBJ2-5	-	CASSARGRQETQYF	TGTGCCAGCAGCGCCCGCGGTCGTCAAGAGACCCAGTACTTC
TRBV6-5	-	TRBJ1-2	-	CASSSEEWYGYTF	TGTGCCAGCAGTTCCGAAGAGTGGTATGGCTACACCTTC
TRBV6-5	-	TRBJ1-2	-	CASSYPARDYYGYTF	TGTGCCAGCAGTTATCCCGCCAGGGATTACTATGGCTACACCTTC
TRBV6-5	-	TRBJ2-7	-	CASRPLTGSNYEQYF	TGTGCCAGCAGACCTTTGACAGGATCCAACTACGAGCAGTACTTC
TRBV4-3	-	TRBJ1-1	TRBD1	CASSQYRDSKAFF	TGCGCCAGCAGCCAATACCGGGACAGTAAGGCTTTCTTT
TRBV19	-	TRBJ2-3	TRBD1	CASSPDRAPDTQYF	TGTGCCAGTAGTCCCGACAGGGCCCCAGATACGCAGTATTTT
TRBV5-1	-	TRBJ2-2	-	CASSLGGSTGELFF	TGCGCCAGCAGCTTGGGGGGAAGCACCGGGGAGCTGTTTTTT
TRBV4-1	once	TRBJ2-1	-	CASSQDGNEQFF	TGCGCCAGCAGCCAAGATGGCAATGAGCAGTTCTTC
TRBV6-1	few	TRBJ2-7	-	CASRDPGYEQYF	TGTGCCAGCAGGGACCCCGGCTACGAGCAGTACTTC
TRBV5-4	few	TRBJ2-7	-	CASSAQGYEQYF	TGTGCCAGCAGCGCCCAGGGGTACGAGCAGTACTTC
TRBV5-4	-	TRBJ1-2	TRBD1	CASSPTGGGYGYTF	TGTGCCAGCAGCCCGACAGGGGGAGGCTATGGCTACACCTTC
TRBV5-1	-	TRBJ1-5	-	CASSLGPGILNQPQHF	TGCGCCAGCAGCTTGGGACCGGGGATTTTAAATCAGCCCCAGCATTTT
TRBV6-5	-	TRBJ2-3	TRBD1	CASSNRTGSTDTQYF	TGTGCCAGCAGTAACCGGACAGGCTCCACAGATACGCAGTATTTT
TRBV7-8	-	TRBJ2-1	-	CASSLRSGGVSYNEQFF	TGTGCCAGCAGCTTACGGTCTGGGGGTGTCTCCTACAATGAGCAGTTCTTC
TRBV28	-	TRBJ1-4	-	CASSAGNEKLFF	TGTGCCAGCAGTGCAGGGAATGAAAAACTGTTTTTT
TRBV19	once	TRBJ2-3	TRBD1	CASSIARTGSGRDHPDTQYF	TGTGCCAGTAGTATAGCGCGGACAGGGAGTGGCCGGGACCATCCAGATACGCAGTATTTT
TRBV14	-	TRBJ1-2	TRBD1	CASSQPTGDGYTF	TGTGCCAGCAGCCAACCAACAGGGGATGGCTACACCTTC
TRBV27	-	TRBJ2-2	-	CASRPLEQRVAGELFF	TGTGCCAGCCGTCCGTTGGAACAGAGGGTCGCCGGGGAGCTGTTTTTT
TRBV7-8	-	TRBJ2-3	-	CASSLMRETDTQYF	TGTGCCAGCAGCTTAATGCGGGAAACAGATACGCAGTATTTT
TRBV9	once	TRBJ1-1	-	CASSVGGAATEAFF	TGTGCCAGCAGCGTAGGGGGGGCTGCAACTGAAGCTTTCTTT
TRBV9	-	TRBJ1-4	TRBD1	CASSVPHPQGAGEKLFF	TGTGCCAGCAGCGTACCTCACCCACAGGGGGCCGGTGAAAAACTGTTTTTT
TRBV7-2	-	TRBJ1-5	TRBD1	CASSPRRTGFVNQPQHF	TGTGCCAGCAGCCCGAGACGGACAGGGTTTGTTAATCAGCCCCAGCATTTT
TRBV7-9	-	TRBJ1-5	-	CASSLGSQPQHF	TGTGCCAGCAGCTTAGGTAGCCAGCCCCAGCATTTT